This is a list of T cell receptor beta chains from one sample in a study of post-analysis software for immune sequencing data. TCRdb recomputed calls from the PCR reads with MiXCR, one row per CDR3 protein. The repertoire holds 750,000 to 950,000 distinct CDR3 sequences, with 35% to 55% as singletons. Specimen: blood. The receptors derive from a girl aged 10 to 17 with multiple sclerosis. CDR3s include the opening cysteine and the closing phenylalanine or tryptophan. Each record gives: V gene, CDR3 protein.

v_gene: TRBV6-1; CDR3aa: CASSEAGWTSGSAEQYF
v_gene: TRBV7-2; CDR3aa: CASSLIGRGRETQYF
v_gene: TRBV9; CDR3aa: CASSQFGKLYNEQFF
v_gene: TRBV24-1; CDR3aa: CATSDLGHEKASTDTQYF
v_gene: TRBV7-9; CDR3aa: CASSLALTSGPRGETQYF
v_gene: TRBV5-1; CDR3aa: CASSPSAPGDEQFF
v_gene: TRBV3-1; CDR3aa: CASSLGLAGVSYNEQFF
v_gene: TRBV20-1; CDR3aa: CSASVAGGYNEQFF
v_gene: TRBV9; CDR3aa: CASSDYFYGYTF
v_gene: TRBV7-3; CDR3aa: CASSPWPSGRRGGTQYF
v_gene: TRBV15; CDR3aa: CATSRHPSSISYNEQFF
v_gene: TRBV15; CDR3aa: CATSRGSGREKEQFF
v_gene: TRBV9; CDR3aa: CASSVSPSRGGENIQYF
v_gene: TRBV7-9; CDR3aa: CASSLEGGVSLYEQYF
v_gene: TRBV12-3/TRBV12-4; CDR3aa: CASSFGEVEQYF
v_gene: TRBV6-2/TRBV6-3; CDR3aa: CATGLAGGSYNEQFF
v_gene: TRBV5-1; CDR3aa: CASSPWTGGDKNIQYF
v_gene: TRBV7-2; CDR3aa: CASRKGTPTNTGELFF
v_gene: TRBV20-1; CDR3aa: CSARVRGRYEQYF
v_gene: TRBV28; CDR3aa: CASSLGYAGLRNQPQHF
v_gene: TRBV10-2; CDR3aa: CASSDIGDEKLFF
v_gene: TRBV20-1; CDR3aa: CSARGEAEYNEQFF
v_gene: TRBV9; CDR3aa: CASSVERDRDYGYTF
v_gene: TRBV29-1; CDR3aa: CSVEDFPAVGGSQYF
v_gene: TRBV20-1; CDR3aa: CSARVGTSGYQETQYF
v_gene: TRBV4-1; CDR3aa: CASSQDIGLINQPQHF
v_gene: TRBV4-3; CDR3aa: CASSPLVASPPGEQFF
v_gene: TRBV6-5; CDR3aa: CASSYGTSVTRQYF
v_gene: TRBV10-3; CDR3aa: CAISESRGNEQYF
v_gene: TRBV20-1; CDR3aa: CSARGGGAIYNEQFF
v_gene: TRBV2; CDR3aa: CASHSGTSGRSRYEQYF
v_gene: TRBV12-3/TRBV12-4; CDR3aa: CASSFGGRSSYEQYF
v_gene: TRBV5-1; CDR3aa: CASSLAGSTDTQYF
v_gene: TRBV6-2/TRBV6-3; CDR3aa: CASSWTENSNQPQHF
v_gene: TRBV7-3; CDR3aa: CASSPVGGRVPDTQYF
v_gene: TRBV27; CDR3aa: CASSPLGTGGYTF
v_gene: TRBV6-5; CDR3aa: CASRGGLAGGDTQYF
v_gene: TRBV7-8; CDR3aa: CASSPTGTGGHEQFF
v_gene: TRBV9; CDR3aa: CASSARGGPQPQHF
v_gene: TRBV5-1; CDR3aa: CASSYDRIPTEAFF
v_gene: TRBV4-2; CDR3aa: CASSQDGNSGRGGTDTQYF
v_gene: TRBV9; CDR3aa: CASSVASFPYGYTF
v_gene: TRBV5-1; CDR3aa: CASSDPRRTSGFPSTDTQYF
v_gene: TRBV27; CDR3aa: CASTKSGANVLTF
v_gene: TRBV7-9; CDR3aa: CASNTDRDTILEQYF
v_gene: TRBV9; CDR3aa: CASSASGTRNTEAFF
v_gene: TRBV15; CDR3aa: CATSRDNEADTQYF
v_gene: TRBV5-6; CDR3aa: CASSRLAGDQYF
v_gene: TRBV9; CDR3aa: CASSVGSSWGNEQFF
v_gene: TRBV9; CDR3aa: CASSGQDRTYEQYF
v_gene: TRBV28; CDR3aa: CASTRAAKSSIQYF
v_gene: TRBV7-6; CDR3aa: CASSFPPGTNYNEQFF
v_gene: TRBV27; CDR3aa: CASSLSQGGYEQYF
v_gene: TRBV7-9; CDR3aa: CASSSDRTGGYEQYF
v_gene: TRBV7-9; CDR3aa: CASRPTSGDYNEQYF